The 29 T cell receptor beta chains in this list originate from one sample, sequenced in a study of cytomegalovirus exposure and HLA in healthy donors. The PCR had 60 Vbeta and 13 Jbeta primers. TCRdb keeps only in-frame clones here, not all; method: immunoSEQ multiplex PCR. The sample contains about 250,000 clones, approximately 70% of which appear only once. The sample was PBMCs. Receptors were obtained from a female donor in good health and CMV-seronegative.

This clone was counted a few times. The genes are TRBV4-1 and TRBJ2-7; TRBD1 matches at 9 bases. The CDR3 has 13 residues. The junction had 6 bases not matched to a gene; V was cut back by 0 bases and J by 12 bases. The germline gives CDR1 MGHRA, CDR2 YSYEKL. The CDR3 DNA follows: TGCGCCAGCAGCCAAGAGGACAGGGGAGCCGCGTACTTC. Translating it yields CASSQEDRGAAYF.

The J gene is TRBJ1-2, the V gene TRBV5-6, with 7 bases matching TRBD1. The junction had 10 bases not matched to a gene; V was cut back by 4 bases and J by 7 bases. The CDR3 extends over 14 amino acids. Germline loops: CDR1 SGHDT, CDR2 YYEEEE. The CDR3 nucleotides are TGTGCCAGCAGCGATGACAGGGCTTCGTTTGGCTACACCTTC. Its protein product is CASSDDRASFGYTF.

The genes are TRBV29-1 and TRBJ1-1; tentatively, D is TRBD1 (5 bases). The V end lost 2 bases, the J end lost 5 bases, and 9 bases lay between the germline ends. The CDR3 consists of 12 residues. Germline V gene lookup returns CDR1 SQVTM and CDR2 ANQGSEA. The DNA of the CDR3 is TGCAGCGTTGAACGGGGGGGGACTGAAGCTTTCTTT. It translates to CSVERGGTEAFF.

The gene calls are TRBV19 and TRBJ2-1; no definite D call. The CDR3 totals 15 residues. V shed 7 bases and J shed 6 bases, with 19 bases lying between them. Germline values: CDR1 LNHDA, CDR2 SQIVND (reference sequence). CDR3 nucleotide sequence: TGTGCCAGTAATCCTAAGTCCGGAGTTAGCAATGAGCAGTTCTTC. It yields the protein CASNPKSGVSNEQFF.

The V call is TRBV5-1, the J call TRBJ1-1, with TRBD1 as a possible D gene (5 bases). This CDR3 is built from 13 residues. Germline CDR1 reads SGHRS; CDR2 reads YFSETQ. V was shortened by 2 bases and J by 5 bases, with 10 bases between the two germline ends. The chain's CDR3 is CASSFGGGTEAFF. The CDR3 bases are TGCGCCAGCAGCTTTGGTGGGGGGACTGAAGCTTTCTTT.

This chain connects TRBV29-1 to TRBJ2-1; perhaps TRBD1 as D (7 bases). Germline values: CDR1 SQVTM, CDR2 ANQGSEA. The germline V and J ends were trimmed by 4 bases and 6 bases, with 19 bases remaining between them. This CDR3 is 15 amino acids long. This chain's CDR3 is CSVGAGGSVPNEQFF. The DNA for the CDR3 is TGCAGCGTTGGAGCAGGGGGGTCAGTCCCCAATGAGCAGTTCTTC.

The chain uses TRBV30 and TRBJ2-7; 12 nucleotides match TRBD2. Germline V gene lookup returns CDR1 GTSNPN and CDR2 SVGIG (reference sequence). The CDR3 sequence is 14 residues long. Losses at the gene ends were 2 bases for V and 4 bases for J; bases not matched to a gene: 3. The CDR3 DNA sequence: TGTGCCTGGAGTCCCACTAGCGGGGGGTACGAGCAGTACTTC. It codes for CAWSPTSGGYEQYF.

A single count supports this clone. The CDR3 is CASSLGLAENDYEQYF. CDR3 coding DNA: TGTGCCAGCAGCTTAGGACTAGCGGAGAACGACTACGAGCAGTACTTC. The V gene is TRBV11-3, the J gene TRBJ2-5, with TRBD2 matching over 9 bases. The J call may not be correct, given that the DNA end is closer to TRBJ2-7. From germline, CDR1 is SGHNT and CDR2 YENEEA. The CDR3 has 16 amino acids.

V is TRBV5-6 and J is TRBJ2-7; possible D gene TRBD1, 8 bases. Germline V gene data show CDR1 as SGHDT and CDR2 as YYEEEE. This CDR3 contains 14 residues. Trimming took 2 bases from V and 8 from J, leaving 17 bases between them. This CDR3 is CASSFGQGGGKQYF. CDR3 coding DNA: TGTGCCAGCAGCTTCGGACAGGGAGGGGGAAAGCAGTACTTC.

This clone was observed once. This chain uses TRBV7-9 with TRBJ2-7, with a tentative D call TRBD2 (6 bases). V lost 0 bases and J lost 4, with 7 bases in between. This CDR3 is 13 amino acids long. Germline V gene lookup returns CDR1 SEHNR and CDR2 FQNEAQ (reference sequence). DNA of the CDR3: TGTGCCAGCAGCTTAGCAGGGAGGTACGAGCAGTACTTC. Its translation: CASSLAGRYEQYF.

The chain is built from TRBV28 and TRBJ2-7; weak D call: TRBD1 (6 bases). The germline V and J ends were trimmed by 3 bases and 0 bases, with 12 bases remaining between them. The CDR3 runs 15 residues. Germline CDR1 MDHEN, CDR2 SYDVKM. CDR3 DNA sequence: TGTGCCAGCAGTTTGGCCGGGACACTCTCCTACGAGCAGTACTTC. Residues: CASSLAGTLSYEQYF.

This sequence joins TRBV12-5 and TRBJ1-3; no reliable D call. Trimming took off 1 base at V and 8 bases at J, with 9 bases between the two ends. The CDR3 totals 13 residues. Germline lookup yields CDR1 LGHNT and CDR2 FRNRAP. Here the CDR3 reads CASGLDSGDTIYF. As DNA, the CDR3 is TGTGCTAGTGGTTTGGACAGCGGGGACACCATATATTTT.

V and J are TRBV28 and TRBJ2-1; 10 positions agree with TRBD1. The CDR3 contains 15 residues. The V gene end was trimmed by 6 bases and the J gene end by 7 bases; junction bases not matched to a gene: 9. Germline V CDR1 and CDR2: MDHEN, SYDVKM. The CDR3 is CASRLPGQGWNEQFF. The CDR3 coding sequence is TGTGCCAGCAGACTCCCGGGACAGGGGTGGAATGAGCAGTTCTTC.

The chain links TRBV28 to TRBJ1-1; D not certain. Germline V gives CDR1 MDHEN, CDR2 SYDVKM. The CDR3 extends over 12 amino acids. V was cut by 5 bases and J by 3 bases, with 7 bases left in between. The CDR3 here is CASSTIDTEAFF. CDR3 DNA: TGTGCCAGCAGTACCATAGACACTGAAGCTTTCTTT.

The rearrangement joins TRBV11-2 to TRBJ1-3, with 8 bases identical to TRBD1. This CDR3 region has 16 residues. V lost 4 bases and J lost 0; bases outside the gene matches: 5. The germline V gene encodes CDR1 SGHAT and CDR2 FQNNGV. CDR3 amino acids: CASSSLGTGSGNTIYF. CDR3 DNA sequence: TGTGCCAGCAGCTCGCTGGGGACAGGCTCTGGAAACACCATATATTTT.

CDR3 nucleotide sequence: TGTGCCAGCAGCCCTTTCGACATGCCGGGGAATGAGCAGTTCTTC. Its protein product is CASSPFDMPGNEQFF. V is TRBV7-3 and J is TRBJ2-1; D perhaps matches TRBD2 (5 bases). The germline V gene encodes CDR1 SGHTA and CDR2 FQGTGA. Deletions cut 5 bases from V and 7 bases from J, with 18 bases between. The CDR3 is made up of 15 amino acids. Supplemented by reference TRBV7-3 and TRBJ2-1, the full variable domain reads GAGVSQTPSNKVTEKGKYVELRCDPISGHTALYWYRQSLGQGPEFLIYFQGTGAADDSGLPNDRFFAVRPEGSVSTLKIQRTERGDSAVYLCASSPFDMPGNEQFFGPGTRLTVL.

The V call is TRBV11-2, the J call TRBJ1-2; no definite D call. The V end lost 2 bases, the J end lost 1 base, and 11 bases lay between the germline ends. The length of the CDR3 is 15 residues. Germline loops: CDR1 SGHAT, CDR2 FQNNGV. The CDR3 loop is CASSLLRSNNYGYTF. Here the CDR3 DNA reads TGTGCCAGCAGCTTACTAAGAAGTAATAACTATGGCTACACCTTC.

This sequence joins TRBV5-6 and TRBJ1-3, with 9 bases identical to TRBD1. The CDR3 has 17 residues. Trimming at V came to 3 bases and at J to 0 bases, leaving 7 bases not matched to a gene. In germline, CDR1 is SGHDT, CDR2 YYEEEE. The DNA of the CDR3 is TGTGCCAGCAGCTCGGGGACAGGGTCCTTCTCTGGAAACACCATATATTTT. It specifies CASSSGTGSFSGNTIYF.

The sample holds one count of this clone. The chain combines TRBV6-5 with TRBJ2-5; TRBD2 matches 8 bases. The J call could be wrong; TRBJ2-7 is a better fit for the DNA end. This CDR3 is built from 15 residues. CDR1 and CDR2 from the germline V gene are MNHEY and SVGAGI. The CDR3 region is CASIARGGSSYEQYF. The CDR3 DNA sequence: TGTGCCAGCATCGCTCGGGGGGGGAGCTCCTACGAGCAGTACTTC.

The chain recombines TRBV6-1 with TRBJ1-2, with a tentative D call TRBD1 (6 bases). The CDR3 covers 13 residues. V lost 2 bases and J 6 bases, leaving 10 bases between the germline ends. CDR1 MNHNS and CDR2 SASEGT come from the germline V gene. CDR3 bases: TGTGCCAGCAGTGAACGGAACAGGGATGGCTACACCTTC. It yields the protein CASSERNRDGYTF.

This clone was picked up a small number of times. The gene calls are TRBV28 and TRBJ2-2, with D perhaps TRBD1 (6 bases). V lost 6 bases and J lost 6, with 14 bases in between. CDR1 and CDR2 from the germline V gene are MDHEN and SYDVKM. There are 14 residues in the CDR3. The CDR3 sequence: CASSGQRVAGELFF. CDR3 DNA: TGTGCCAGCAGCGGACAGAGGGTTGCCGGGGAGCTGTTTTTT.

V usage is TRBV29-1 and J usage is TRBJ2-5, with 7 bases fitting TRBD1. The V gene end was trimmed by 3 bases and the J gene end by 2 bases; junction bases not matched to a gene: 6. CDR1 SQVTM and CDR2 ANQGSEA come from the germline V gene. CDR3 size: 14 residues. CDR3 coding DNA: TGCAGCGTTGATCAGGGACAGCAGCAAGAGACCCAGTACTTC. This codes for CSVDQGQQQETQYF. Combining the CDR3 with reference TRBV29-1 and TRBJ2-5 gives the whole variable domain SAVISQKPSRDICQRGTSLTIQCQVDSQVTMMFWYRQQPGQSLTLIATANQGSEATYESGFVIDKFPISRPNLTFSTLTVSNMSPEDSSIYLCSVDQGQQQETQYFGPGTRLLVL.

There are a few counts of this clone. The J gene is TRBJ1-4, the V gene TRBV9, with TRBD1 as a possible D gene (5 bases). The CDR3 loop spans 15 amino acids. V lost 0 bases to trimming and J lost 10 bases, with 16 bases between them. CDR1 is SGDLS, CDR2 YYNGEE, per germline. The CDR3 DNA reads TGTGCCAGCAGCGTAGGGGGCCGGTCCCCCGGAAAACTGTTTTTT. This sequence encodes CASSVGGRSPGKLFF.

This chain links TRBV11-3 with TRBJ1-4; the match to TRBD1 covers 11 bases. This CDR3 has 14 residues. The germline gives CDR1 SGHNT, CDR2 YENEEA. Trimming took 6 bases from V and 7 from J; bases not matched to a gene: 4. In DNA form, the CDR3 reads TGTGCCAGCAGTTACGGGACAGGGGGTGAAAAACTGTTTTTT. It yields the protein CASSYGTGGEKLFF.

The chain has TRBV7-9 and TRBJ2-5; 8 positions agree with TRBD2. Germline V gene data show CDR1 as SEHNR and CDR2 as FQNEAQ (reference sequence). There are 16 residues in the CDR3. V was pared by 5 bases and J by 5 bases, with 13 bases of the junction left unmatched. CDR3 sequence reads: CASSPSSGGARETQYF. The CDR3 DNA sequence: TGTGCCAGCAGCCCTTCCTCCGGGGGGGCGAGGGAGACCCAGTACTTC. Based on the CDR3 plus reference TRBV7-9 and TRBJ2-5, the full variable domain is DTGVSQNPRHKITKRGQNVTFRCDPISEHNRLYWYRQTLGQGPEFLTYFQNEAQLEKSRLLSDRFSAERPKGSFSTLEIQRTEQGDSAMYLCASSPSSGGARETQYFGPGTRLLVL.

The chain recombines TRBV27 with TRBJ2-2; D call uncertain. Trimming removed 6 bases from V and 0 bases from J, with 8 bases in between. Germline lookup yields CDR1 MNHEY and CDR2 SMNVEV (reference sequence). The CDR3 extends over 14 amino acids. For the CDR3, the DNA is TGTGCCAGCAGGAGAGAGACGAACACCGGGGAGCTGTTTTTT. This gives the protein CASRRETNTGELFF.

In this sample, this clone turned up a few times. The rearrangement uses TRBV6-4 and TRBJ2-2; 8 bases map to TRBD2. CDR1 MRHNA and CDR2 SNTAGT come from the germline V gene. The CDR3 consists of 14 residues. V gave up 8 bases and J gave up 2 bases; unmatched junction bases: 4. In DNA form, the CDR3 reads TGTGCCAGCCGGCGGGAGGTTAACACCGGGGAGCTGTTTTTT. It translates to CASRREVNTGELFF.

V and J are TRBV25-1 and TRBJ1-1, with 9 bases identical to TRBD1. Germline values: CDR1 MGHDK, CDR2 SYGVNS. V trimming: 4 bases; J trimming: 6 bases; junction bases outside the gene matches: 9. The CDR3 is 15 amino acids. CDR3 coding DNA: TGTGCCAGCAGTGCGGACAGGGGTTCGGTCTCTGAAGCTTTCTTT. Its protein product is CASSADRGSVSEAFF.

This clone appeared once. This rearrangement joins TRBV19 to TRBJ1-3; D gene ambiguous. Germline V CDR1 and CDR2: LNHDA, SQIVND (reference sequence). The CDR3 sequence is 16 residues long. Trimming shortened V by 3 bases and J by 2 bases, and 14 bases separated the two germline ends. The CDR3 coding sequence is TGTGCCAGTAGTATCCCTCCACCGGCGGCTGGAAACACCATATATTTT. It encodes CASSIPPPAAGNTIYF.